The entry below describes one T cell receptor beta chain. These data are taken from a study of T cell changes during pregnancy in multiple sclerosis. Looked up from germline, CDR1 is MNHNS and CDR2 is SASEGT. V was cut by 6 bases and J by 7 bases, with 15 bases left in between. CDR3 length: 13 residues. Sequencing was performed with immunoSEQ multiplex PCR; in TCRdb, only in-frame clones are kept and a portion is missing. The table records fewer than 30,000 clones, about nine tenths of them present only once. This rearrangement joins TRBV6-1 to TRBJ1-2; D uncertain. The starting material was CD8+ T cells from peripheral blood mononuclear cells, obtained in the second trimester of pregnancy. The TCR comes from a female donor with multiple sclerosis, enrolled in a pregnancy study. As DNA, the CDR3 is TGTGCCAGCAGCGACGGGGAGGGAAGTGGCTACACCTTC. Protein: CASSDGEGSGYTF.